This T cell receptor beta chain was sequenced in a study of blood T cell repertoires in COVID-19. On the study more broadly: COVID-19 samples, acute and convalescent, were from the United States, Italy and Spain.

Trimming shortened V by 6 bases and J by 3 bases, and 9 bases separated the two germline ends. Germline V CDR1 and CDR2: MDHEN, SYDVKM. This CDR3 is 13 amino acids long. Some clones are missing from TCRdb's copy, which holds only in-frame ones; the method was immunoSEQ multiplex PCR. The sample consists of 200,000 to 250,000 clones, 83% of them appearing once. The sequencing sample was made of peripheral blood. This TCR was sampled from a woman aged 45-65 years with acute or convalescent COVID-19. The rearrangement joins TRBV28 to TRBJ2-1; TRBD2 might be the D (6 bases). DNA of the CDR3: TGTGCCAGCAGACCGACTAGCTACAATGAGCAGTTCTTC. Translated: CASRPTSYNEQFF.